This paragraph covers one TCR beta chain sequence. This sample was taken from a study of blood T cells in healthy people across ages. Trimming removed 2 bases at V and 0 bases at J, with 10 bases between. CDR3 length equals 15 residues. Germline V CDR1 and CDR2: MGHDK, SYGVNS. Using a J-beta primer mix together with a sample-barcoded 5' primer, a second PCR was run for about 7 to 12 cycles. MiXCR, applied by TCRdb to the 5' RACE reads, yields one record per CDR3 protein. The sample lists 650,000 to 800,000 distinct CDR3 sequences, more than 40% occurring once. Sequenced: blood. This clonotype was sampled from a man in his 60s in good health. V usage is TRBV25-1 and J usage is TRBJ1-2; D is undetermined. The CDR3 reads CASSEGEGANYGYTF. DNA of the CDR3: TGTGCCAGCAGTGAAGGGGAGGGAGCTAACTATGGCTACACCTTC.